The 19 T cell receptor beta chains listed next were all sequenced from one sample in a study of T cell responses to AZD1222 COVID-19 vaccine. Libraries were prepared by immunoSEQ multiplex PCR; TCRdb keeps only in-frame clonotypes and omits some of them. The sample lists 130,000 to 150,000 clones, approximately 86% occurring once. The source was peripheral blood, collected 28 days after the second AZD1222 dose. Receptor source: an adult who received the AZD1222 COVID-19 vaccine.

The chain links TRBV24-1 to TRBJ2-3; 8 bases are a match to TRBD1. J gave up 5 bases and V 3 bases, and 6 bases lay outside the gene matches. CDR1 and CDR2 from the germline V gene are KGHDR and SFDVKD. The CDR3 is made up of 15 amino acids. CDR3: CATSDTRGRGDTQYF. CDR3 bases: TGTGCCACCAGTGATACCAGGGGGCGCGGAGATACGCAGTATTTT.

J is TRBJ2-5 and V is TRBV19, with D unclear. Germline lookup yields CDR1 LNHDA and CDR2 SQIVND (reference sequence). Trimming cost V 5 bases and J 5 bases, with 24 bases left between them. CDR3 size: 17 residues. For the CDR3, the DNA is TGTGCCAGTAGTCCAAGCCCCGGTGGGGTCGGATTGGAGACCCAGTACTTC. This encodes CASSPSPGGVGLETQYF.

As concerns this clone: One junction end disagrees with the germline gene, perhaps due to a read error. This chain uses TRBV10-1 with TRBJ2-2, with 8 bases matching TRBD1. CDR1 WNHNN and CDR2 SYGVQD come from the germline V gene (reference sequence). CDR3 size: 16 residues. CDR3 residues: CASSEFGQGVPGELFF. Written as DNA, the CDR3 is TGCGCCAGCAGCGAGTTCGGACAGGGAGTGCCCGGGGAGCTGTTTTTT.

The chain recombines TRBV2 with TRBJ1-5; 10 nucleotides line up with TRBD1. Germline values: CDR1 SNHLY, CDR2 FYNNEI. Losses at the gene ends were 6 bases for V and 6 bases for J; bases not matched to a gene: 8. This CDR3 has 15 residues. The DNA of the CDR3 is TGTGCCAGCAGCCCGACAGGGGGCTTAGGTCAGCCCCAGCATTTT. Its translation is CASSPTGGLGQPQHF.

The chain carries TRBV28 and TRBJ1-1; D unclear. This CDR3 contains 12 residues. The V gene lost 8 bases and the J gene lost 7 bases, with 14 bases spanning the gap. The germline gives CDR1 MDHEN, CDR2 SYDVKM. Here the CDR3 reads CASGLWRVEAFF. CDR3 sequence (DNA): TGTGCCAGCGGCCTGTGGAGGGTTGAAGCTTTCTTT.

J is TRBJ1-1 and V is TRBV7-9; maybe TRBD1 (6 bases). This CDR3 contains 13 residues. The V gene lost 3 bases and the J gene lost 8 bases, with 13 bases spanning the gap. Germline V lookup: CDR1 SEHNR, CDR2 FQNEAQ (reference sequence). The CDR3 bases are TGTGCCAGCAGCTTTTTACAGGGCTCAGAAGCTTTCTTT. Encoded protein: CASSFLQGSEAFF.

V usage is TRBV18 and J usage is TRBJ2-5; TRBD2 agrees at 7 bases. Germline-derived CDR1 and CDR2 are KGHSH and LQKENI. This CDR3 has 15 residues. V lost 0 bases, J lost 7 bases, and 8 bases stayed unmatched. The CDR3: CASSPPGRGMGTQYF. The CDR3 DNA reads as TGTGCCAGCTCACCACCTGGGAGGGGAATGGGGACCCAGTACTTC. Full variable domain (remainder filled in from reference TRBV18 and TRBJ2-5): NAGVMQNPRHLVRRRGQEARLRCSPMKGHSHVYWYRQLPEEGLKFMVYLQKENIIDESGMPKERFSAEFPKEGPSILRIQQVVRGDSAAYFCASSPPGRGMGTQYFGPGTRLLVL.

The chain's CDR3 is CASRRGGRNSPLHF. The CDR3 DNA reads TGTGCCAGTAGGAGGGGCGGGAGAAATTCACCCCTCCACTTT. The gene calls are TRBV19 and TRBJ1-6, with a tentative D call TRBD1 (5 bases). Germline CDR1 is LNHDA and CDR2 is SQIVND (reference sequence). Trimming removed 6 bases from V and 7 bases from J, with 13 bases in between. The CDR3 runs 14 residues.

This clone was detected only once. The CDR3 coding sequence is TGTGCCAGCAGTGAAGCACTAGCGCACCTAACTAGCACAGATACGCAGTATTTT. This gives the protein CASSEALAHLTSTDTQYF. The chain joins TRBV6-1 to TRBJ2-3; 7 positions agree with TRBD2. This CDR3 comprises 18 residues. Per germline, CDR1 MNHNS and CDR2 SASEGT. Trimming cost V 0 bases and J 0 bases; bases outside gene matches: 9.

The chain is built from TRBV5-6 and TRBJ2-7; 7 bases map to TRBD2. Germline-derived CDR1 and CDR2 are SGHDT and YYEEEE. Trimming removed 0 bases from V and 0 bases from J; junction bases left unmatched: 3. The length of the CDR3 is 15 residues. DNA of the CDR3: TGTGCCAGCAGCTTGGGCGGGGGTAGCTCCTACGAGCAGTACTTC. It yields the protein CASSLGGGSSYEQYF.

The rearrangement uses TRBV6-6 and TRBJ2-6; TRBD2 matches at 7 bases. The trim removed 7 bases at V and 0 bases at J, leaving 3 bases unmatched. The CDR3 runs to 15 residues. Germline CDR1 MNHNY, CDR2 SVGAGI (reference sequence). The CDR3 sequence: CASTRGDSGANVLTF. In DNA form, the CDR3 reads TGTGCCAGCACCCGGGGGGACTCTGGGGCCAACGTCCTGACTTTC.

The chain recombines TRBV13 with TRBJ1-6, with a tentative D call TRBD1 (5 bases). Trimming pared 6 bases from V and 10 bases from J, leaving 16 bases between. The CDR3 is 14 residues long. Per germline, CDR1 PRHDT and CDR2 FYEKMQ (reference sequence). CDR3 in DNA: TGTGCCAGCAGGGCTACACAGGTGGGATCACCCCTCCACTTT. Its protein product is CASRATQVGSPLHF.

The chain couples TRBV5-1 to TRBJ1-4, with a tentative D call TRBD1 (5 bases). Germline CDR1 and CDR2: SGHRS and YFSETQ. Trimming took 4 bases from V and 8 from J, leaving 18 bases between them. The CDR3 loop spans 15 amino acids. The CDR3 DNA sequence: TGCGCCAGCAGCCCCTCGGGGCTTGCCACAGAAAAACTGTTTTTT. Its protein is CASSPSGLATEKLFF.

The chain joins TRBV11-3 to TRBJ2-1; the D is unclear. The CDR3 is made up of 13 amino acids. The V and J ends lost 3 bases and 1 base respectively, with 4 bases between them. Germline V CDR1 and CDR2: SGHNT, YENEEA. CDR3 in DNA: TGTGCCAGCAGCTTGAGTTCCTACAATGAGCAGTTCTTC. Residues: CASSLSSYNEQFF.

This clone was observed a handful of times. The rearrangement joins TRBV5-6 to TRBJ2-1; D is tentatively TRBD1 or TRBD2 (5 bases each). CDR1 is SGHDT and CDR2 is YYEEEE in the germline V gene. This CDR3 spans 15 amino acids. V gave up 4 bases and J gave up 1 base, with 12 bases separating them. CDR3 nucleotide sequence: TGTGCCAGCAGCCTGGGACCCCGGTCCTACAATGAGCAGTTCTTC. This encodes CASSLGPRSYNEQFF.

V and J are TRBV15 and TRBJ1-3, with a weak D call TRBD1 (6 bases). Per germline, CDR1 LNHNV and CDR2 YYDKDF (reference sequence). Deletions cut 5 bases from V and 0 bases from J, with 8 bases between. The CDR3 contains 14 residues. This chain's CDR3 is CATSGGVSGNTIYF. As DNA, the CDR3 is TGTGCCACCAGCGGGGGCGTCTCTGGAAACACCATATATTTT.

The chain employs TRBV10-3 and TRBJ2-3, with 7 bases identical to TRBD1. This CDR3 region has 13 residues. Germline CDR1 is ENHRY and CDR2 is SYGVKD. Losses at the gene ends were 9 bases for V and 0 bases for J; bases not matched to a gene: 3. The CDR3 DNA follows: TGTGCCATAACAGGGGATAGCACAGATACGCAGTATTTT. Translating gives CAITGDSTDTQYF.

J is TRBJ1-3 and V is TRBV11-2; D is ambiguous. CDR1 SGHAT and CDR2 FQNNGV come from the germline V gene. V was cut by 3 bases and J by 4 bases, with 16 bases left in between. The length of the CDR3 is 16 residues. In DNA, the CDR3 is TGTGCCAGCAGCTTTAGACTGCTGGAGGACGGAAACACCATATATTTT. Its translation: CASSFRLLEDGNTIYF.

In DNA, the CDR3 is TGTGCCAGCAGTTACTCATGGAGCTCCTATAATTCACCCCTCCACTTT. Its protein product is CASSYSWSSYNSPLHF. This chain links TRBV6-5 with TRBJ1-6; D gene unclear. CDR3 length: 16 residues. Germline V CDR1 and CDR2: MNHEY, SVGAGI. V dropped 0 bases and J dropped 0 bases, with 6 bases sitting between them.